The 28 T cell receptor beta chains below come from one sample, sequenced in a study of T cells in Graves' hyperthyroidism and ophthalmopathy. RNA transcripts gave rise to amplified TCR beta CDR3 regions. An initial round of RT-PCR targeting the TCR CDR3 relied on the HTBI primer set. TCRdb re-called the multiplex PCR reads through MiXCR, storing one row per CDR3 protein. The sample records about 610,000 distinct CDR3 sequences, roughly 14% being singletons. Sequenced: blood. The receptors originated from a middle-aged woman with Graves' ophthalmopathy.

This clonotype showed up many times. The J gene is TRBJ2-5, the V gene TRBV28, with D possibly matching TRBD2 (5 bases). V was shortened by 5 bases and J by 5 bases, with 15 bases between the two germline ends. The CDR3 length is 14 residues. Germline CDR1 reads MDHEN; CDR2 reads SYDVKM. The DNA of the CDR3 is TGTGCCAGCAGTCCTCGACATTGGGAGGAGACCCAGTACTTC. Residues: CASSPRHWEETQYF. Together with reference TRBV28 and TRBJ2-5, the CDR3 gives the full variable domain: DVKVTQSSRYLVKRTGEKVFLECVQDMDHENMFWYRQDPGLGLRLIYFSYDVKMKEKGDIPEGYSVSREKKERFSLILESASTNQTSMYLCASSPRHWEETQYFGPGTRLLVL.

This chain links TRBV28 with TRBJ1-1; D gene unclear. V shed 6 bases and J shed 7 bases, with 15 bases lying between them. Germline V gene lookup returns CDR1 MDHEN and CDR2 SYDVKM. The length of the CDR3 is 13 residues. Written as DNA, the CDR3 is TGTGCCAGCAGCACAAGGAGGTGGAGTGAAGCTTTCTTT. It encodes CASSTRRWSEAFF.

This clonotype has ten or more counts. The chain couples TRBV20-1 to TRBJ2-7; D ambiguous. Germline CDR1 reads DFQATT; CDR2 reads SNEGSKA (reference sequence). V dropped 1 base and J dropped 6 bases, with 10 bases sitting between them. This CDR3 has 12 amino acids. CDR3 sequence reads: CSARGLAAEQYF. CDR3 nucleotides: TGCAGTGCTAGAGGATTAGCCGCCGAGCAGTACTTC.

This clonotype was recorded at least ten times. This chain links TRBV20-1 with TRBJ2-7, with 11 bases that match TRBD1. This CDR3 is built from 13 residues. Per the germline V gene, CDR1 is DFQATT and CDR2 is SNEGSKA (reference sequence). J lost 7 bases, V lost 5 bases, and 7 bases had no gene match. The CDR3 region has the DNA TGCAGTGCTCCCGGACAGGGGGCTGAGGAGCAGTACTTC. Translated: CSAPGQGAEEQYF.

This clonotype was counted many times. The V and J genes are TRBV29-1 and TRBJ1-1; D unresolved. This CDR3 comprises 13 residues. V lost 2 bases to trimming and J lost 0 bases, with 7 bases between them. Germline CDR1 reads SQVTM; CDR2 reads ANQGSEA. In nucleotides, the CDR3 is TGCAGCGTTGAATCGGTAATGAACACTGAAGCTTTCTTT. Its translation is CSVESVMNTEAFF.

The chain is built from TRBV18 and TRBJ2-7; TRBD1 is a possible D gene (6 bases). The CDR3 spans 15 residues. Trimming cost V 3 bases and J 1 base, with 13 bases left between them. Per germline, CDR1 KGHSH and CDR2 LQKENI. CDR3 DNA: TGTGCCAGCTCACCCCAGGGGATTCATTCCTACGAGCAGTACTTC. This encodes CASSPQGIHSYEQYF.

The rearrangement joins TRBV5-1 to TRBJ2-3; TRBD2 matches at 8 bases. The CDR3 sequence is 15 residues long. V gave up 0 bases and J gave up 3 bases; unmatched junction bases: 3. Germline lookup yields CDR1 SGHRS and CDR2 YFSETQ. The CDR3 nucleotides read TGCGCCAGCAGCTTGGTGGTAGCGGGAACAGATACGCAGTATTTT. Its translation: CASSLVVAGTDTQYF.

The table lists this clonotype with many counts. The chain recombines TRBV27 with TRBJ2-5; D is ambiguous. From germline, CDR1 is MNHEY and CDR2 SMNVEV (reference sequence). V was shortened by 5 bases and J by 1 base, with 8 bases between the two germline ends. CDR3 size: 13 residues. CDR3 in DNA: TGTGCCAGCAGTCGGAAAAGCCAAGAGACCCAGTACTTC. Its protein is CASSRKSQETQYF.

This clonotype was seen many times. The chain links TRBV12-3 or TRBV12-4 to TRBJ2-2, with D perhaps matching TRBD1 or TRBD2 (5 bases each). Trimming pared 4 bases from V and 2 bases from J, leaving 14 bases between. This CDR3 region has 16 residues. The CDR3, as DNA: TGTGCCAGCAGTTCGGGTGCCGGGGCCAACACCGGGGAGCTGTTTTTT. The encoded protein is CASSSGAGANTGELFF.

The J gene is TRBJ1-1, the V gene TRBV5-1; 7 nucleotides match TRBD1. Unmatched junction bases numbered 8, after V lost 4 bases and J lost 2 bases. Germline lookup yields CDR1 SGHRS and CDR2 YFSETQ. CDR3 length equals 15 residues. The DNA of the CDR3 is TGCGCCAGCAGCCCCAGAGGGACAGCTAACACTGAAGCTTTCTTT. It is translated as CASSPRGTANTEAFF. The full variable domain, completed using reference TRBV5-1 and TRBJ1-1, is KAGVTQTPRYLIKTRGQQVTLSCSPISGHRSVSWYQQTPGQGLQFLFEYFSETQRNKGNFPGRFSGRQFSNSRSEMNVSTLELGDSALYLCASSPRGTANTEAFFGQGTRLTVV.

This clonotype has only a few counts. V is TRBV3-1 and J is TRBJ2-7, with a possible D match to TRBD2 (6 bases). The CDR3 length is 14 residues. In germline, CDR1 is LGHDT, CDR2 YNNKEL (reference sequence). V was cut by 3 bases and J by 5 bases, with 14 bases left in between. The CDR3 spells CASSQGGVLNEQYF. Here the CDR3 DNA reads TGTGCCAGCAGCCAGGGCGGGGTCCTCAACGAGCAGTACTTC.

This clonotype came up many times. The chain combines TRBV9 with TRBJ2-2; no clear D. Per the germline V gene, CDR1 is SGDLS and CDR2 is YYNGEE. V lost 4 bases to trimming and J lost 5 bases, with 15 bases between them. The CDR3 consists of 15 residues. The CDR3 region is CASSSVLFPTGELFF. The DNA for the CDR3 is TGTGCCAGCAGCTCCGTTTTATTCCCGACCGGGGAGCTGTTTTTT.

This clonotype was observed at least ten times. The CDR3 bases are TGCGCCAGCAGCGGGGACGGGAGCTCCTACAATGAGCAGTTCTTC. Translation gives CASSGDGSSYNEQFF. V usage is TRBV5-1 and J usage is TRBJ2-1; maybe TRBD2 (6 bases). V dropped 4 bases and J dropped 0 bases, with 11 bases sitting between them. CDR1 and CDR2 (germline): SGHRS, YFSETQ. The CDR3 is 15 residues long.

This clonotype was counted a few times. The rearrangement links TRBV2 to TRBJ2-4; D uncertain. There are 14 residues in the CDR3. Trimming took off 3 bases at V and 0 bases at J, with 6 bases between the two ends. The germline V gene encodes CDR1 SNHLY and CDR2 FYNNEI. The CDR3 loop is CASSDQIAKNIQYF. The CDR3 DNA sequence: TGTGCCAGCAGTGATCAAATAGCCAAAAACATTCAGTACTTC. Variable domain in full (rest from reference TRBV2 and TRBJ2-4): EPEVTQTPSHQVTQMGQEVILRCVPISNHLYFYWYRQILGQKVEFLVSFYNNEISEKSEIFDDQFSVERPDGSNFTLKIRSTKLEDSAMYFCASSDQIAKNIQYFGAGTRLSVL.

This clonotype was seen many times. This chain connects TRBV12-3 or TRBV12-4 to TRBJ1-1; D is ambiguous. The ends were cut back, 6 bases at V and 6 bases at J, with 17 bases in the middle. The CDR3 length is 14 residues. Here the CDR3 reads CASSPWQIPSEAFF. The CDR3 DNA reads TGTGCCAGCAGCCCTTGGCAGATACCTTCTGAAGCTTTCTTT.

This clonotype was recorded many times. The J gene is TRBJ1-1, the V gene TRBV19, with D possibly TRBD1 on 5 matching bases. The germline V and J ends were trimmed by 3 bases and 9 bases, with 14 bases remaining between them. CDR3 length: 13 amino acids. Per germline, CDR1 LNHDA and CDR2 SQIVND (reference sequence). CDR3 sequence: CASSIGTGGKAFF. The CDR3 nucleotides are TGTGCCAGTAGTATCGGGACCGGGGGAAAAGCTTTCTTT. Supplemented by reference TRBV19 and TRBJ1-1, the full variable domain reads DGGITQSPKYLFRKEGQNVTLSCEQNLNHDAMYWYRQDPGQGLRLIYYSQIVNDFQKGDIAEGYSVSREKKESFPLTVTSAQKNPTAFYLCASSIGTGGKAFFGQGTRLTVV.

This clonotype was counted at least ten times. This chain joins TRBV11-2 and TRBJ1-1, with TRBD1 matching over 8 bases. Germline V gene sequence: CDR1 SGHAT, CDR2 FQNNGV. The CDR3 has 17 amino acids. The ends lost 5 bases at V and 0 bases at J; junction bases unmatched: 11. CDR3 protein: CASSPRQGKMMNTEAFF. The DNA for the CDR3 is TGTGCCAGCAGCCCCCGACAGGGGAAGATGATGAACACTGAAGCTTTCTTT.

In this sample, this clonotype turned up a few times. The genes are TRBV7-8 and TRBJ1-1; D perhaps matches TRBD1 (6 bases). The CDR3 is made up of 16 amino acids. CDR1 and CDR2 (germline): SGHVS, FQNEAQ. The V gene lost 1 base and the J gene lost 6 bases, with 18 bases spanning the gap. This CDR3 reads CASSLVRGVSSPEAFF. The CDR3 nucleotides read TGTGCCAGCAGCTTAGTGAGGGGGGTTTCTTCTCCTGAAGCTTTCTTT.

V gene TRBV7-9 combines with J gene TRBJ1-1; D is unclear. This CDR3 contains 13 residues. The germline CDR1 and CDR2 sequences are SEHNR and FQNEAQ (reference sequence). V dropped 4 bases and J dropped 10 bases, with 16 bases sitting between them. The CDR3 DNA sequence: TGTGCCAGCAGCTCGTCCCCGAAAGTGCTAGCTTTCTTT. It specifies CASSSSPKVLAFF.

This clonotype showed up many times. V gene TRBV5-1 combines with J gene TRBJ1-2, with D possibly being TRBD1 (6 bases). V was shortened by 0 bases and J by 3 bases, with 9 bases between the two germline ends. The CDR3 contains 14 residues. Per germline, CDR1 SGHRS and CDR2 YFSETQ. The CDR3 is CASSLAAGDYGYTF. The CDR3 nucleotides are TGCGCCAGCAGCTTGGCGGCAGGGGACTATGGCTACACCTTC.

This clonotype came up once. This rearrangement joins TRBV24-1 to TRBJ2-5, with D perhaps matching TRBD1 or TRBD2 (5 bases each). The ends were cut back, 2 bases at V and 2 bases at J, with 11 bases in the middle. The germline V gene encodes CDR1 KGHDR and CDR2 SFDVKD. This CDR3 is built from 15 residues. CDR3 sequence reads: CATSDWGRGQETQYF. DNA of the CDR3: TGTGCCACCAGTGATTGGGGGAGAGGGCAAGAGACCCAGTACTTC.

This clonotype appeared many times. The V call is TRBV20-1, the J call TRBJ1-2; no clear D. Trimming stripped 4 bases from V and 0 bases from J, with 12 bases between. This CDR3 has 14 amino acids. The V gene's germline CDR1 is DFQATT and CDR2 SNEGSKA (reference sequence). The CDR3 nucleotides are TGCAGTGCTACCCTGGCGTTTACTAACTATGGCTACACCTTC. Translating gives CSATLAFTNYGYTF.

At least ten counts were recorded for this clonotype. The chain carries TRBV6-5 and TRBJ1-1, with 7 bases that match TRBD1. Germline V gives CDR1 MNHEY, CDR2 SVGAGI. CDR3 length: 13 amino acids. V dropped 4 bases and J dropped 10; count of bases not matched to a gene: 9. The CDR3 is CASSSLTGARAFF. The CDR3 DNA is TGTGCCAGCAGTTCCCTCACAGGGGCGAGAGCTTTCTTT.

For the CDR3, the DNA is TGTGCCCGGGTTAGCGGGAGGGTCTACGAGCAGTACTTC. It specifies CARVSGRVYEQYF. The V and J genes are TRBV9 and TRBJ2-7; 11 nucleotides line up with TRBD2. The length of the CDR3 is 13 residues. With 10 bases clipped from V and 3 bases from J, the junction kept 6 bases outside the gene matches. Germline V gives CDR1 SGDLS, CDR2 YYNGEE.

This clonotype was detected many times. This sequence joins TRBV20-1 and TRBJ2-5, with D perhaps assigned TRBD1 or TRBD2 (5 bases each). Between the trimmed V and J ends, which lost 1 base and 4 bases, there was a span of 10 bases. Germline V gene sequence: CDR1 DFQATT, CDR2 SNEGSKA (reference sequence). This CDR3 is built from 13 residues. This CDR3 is CSARGGPRETQYF. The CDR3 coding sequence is TGCAGTGCTAGAGGGGGACCCCGAGAGACCCAGTACTTC.

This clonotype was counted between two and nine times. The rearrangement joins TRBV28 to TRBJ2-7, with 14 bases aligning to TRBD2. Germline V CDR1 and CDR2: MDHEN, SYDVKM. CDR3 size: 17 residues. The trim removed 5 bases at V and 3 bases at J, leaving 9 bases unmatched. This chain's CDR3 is CASSPSLGTSGSYEQYF. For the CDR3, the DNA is TGTGCCAGCAGTCCCAGTCTTGGGACTAGCGGGAGCTACGAGCAGTACTTC.

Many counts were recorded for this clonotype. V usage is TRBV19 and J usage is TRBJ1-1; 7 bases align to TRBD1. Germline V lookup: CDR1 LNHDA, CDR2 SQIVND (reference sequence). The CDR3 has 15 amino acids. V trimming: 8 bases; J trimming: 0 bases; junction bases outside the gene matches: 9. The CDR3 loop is CASLRGGSMNTEAFF. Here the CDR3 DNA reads TGTGCCAGTCTTCGAGGGGGCTCCATGAACACTGAAGCTTTCTTT. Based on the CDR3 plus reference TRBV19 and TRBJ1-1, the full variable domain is DGGITQSPKYLFRKEGQNVTLSCEQNLNHDAMYWYRQDPGQGLRLIYYSQIVNDFQKGDIAEGYSVSREKKESFPLTVTSAQKNPTAFYLCASLRGGSMNTEAFFGQGTRLTVV.

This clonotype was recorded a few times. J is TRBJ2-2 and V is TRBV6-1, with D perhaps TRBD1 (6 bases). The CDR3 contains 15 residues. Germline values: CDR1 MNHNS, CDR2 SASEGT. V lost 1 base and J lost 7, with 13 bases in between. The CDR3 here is CASSEGTVQSGELFF. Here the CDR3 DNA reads TGTGCCAGCAGTGAAGGGACAGTCCAGAGCGGGGAGCTGTTTTTT.